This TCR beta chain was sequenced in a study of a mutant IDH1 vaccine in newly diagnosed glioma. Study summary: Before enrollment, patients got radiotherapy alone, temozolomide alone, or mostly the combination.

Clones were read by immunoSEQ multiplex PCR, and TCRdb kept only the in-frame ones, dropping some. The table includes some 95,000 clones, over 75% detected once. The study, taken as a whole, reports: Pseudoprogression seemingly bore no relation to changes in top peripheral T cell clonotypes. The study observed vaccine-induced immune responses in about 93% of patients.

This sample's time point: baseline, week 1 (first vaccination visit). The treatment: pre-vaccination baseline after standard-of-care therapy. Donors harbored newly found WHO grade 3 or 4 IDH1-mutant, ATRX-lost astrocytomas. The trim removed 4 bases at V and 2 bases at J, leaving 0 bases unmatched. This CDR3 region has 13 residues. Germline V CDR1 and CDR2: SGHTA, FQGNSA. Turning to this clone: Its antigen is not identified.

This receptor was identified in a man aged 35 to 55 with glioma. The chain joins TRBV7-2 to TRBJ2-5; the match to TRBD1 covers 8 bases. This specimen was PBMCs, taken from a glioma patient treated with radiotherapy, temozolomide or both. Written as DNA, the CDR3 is TGTGCCAGCAGCTACAGGGGGCAAGAGACCCAGTACTTC. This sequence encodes CASSYRGQETQYF.